The table lists the clone carrying this T cell receptor beta chain with many counts. Its target is not known. Time point here: newly diagnosed GD, antithyroid drugs for less than 3 months. PBMC RNA served as the TCR library source. Building the TCR beta libraries relied on iRepertoire HTBI primers, and CDR3 regions underwent Arm-PCR. TCRdb processed the multiplex PCR reads anew with MiXCR; each CDR3 protein has one entry. The sample yields a few hundred thousand distinct CDR3 sequences, about 17% seen once. The source of the sample is a study of regulatory T cells in long-lasting Graves disease. Study as a whole: For a period under 3 months, newly diagnosed Graves' patients had taken antithyroid drugs.

V lost 2 bases and J lost 6, with 13 bases in between. Per the germline V gene, CDR1 is ENHRY and CDR2 is SYGVKD. CDR3 size: 14 residues. Study-wide points: TRBV28, TRBJ1-2 and TRBJ2-5 were favored in persistent disease.

The same sample was also used in a study of T cells in Graves' hyperthyroidism and ophthalmopathy. From that paper: Used for diagnoses were clinical symptoms, serum thyroxine and TRAb, thyroid ultrasound and orbital computed tomography. Appearing also in blood were most of the thyroid clonotypes expanded above 0.001.

The sequence derives from a woman aged 25 to 39 with Graves disease. The chain carries TRBV10-3 and TRBJ1-2; D is unclear. This specimen consisted of peripheral blood mononuclear cells (PBMCs), obtained at new diagnosis, from a patient treated with antithyroid drugs. Here the CDR3 reads CAISEDGFVNGYTF. CDR3 nucleotides: TGTGCCATCAGTGAGGATGGCTTCGTAAATGGCTACACCTTC.